This T cell receptor beta chain came from a study of cytomegalovirus exposure and HLA in healthy donors. Study-level points and caveats: In a later analysis, roughly 17,000 TCR beta sequences were associated with HLA alleles at 0.05 false discovery rate. A later look showed TCR association rates differing by HLA locus, highest for DRB1 and lowest for HLA-C.

On this clone itself: Its matching antigen is unknown.

Trimming removed 1 base at V and 2 bases at J, with 12 bases between. From germline, CDR1 is SGHVS and CDR2 FNYEAQ. This CDR3 region has 15 residues. This PCR relied on a set of 60 Vbeta primers and 13 Jbeta primers. Profiling relied on immunoSEQ multiplex PCR, and the TCRdb table lists in-frame clones only, not all of them. This table has 200,000 to 300,000 clones, approximately 85% appearing once. The source material was PBMCs. V gene TRBV7-6 combines with J gene TRBJ2-7, with a possible D match to TRBD1 (7 bases). The source is a girl aged 2-10 years in good health and CMV-seronegative. This CDR3 is CASSLEAGGPYEQYF. The DNA for the CDR3 is TGTGCCAGCAGCTTAGAGGCAGGGGGGCCCTACGAGCAGTACTTC.